These T cell receptor beta chains were read from a single sample in a study of human T cells and chemical hapten exposure. TCRdb redid the calling of the RACE reads with MiXCR, one entry per CDR3 protein. Of tens of thousands of distinct CDR3 sequences in the sample, approximately 9.4% were seen once. Source: whole blood, taken in connection with sensitization to the hapten diphenylcyclopropenone (DPC). These TCRs come from a woman aged 40 to 50 with alopecia areata. Some clones in this sample may be carry-over from other donors' samples. The CDR3 runs from the conserved cysteine through the conserved F or W. Fields, in order: D gene, V gene, clone size, J gene, CDR3 protein, CDR3 DNA. The D gene is left open where the match is weak. Only some rows state a clone size, as once, few, many or a class for expanded clones.

TRBD2	TRBV4-2	-	TRBJ2-3	CASSQEGPGLAVADTQYF	TGTGCCAGCAGCCAGGAGGGCCCGGGACTAGCGGTGGCAGATACGCAGTATTTT
TRBD2	TRBV7-2	many	TRBJ2-1	CASSPTSGGVNEQFF	TGTGCCAGCAGCCCTACTAGCGGGGGGGTCAATGAGCAGTTCTTC
-	TRBV7-6	few	TRBJ1-6	CASSSRDTVGDSPLHF	TGTGCCAGCAGCTCCCGGGACACAGTTGGGGATTCACCCCTCCACTTT
-	TRBV20-1	few	TRBJ1-6	CSAREPGSYNSPLHF	TGCAGTGCCAGAGAGCCGGGCTCCTATAATTCACCCCTCCACTTT
-	TRBV9	many	TRBJ1-2	CASRDTYYGYTF	TGTGCCAGCAGAGACACTTACTATGGCTACACCTTC
-	TRBV7-2	many	TRBJ1-6	CASSAQVVSPLHF	TGTGCCAGCAGCGCCCAGGTTGTTTCACCCCTCCACTTT
-	TRBV7-2	many	TRBJ2-1	CASRGPPTGKLRGEQFF	TGTGCCAGCAGAGGACCCCCGACCGGCAAGTTACGGGGTGAGCAGTTCTTC
-	TRBV11-1	-	TRBJ2-7	CASSSRIDYEQYF	TGTGCCAGCAGCTCTAGGATCGACTACGAGCAGTACTTC
-	TRBV14	many	TRBJ1-1	CASSQDYRDTEAFF	TGTGCCAGCAGCCAAGATTACCGGGACACTGAAGCTTTCTTT
TRBD1	TRBV5-1	few	TRBJ1-1	CASSSLGQGNTEAFF	TGCGCCAGCAGCTCACTGGGACAGGGGAACACTGAAGCTTTCTTT
-	TRBV6-6	-	TRBJ1-1	CASSYEEMNTEAFF	TGTGCCAGCAGTTATGAGGAAATGAACACTGAAGCTTTCTTT
TRBD1	TRBV6-5	many	TRBJ1-2	CASSVTGGRYGYTF	TGTGCCAGCAGTGTTACAGGGGGCAGATATGGCTACACCTTC
TRBD2	TRBV19	many	TRBJ2-1	CASKKRGGRNNEQFF	TGTGCCAGTAAGAAGCGGGGGGGCCGGAATAATGAGCAGTTCTTC
-	TRBV5-1	many	TRBJ2-7	CASSFQGPISYEQYF	TGCGCCAGCAGCTTCCAGGGGCCGATATCCTACGAGCAGTACTTC
-	TRBV19	few	TRBJ1-1	CASSMESGVNTEAFF	TGTGCCAGTAGTATGGAATCGGGAGTAAACACTGAAGCTTTCTTT
-	TRBV5-4	few	TRBJ2-3	CASSSMTRSTDTQYF	TGTGCCAGCAGCTCCATGACTAGAAGCACAGATACGCAGTATTTT
-	TRBV7-9	-	TRBJ2-3	CASSSPVGGPPDTQYF	TGTGCCAGCAGCTCACCCGTAGGGGGGCCCCCAGATACGCAGTATTTT
-	TRBV20-1	many	TRBJ2-1	CSARTGLIYNEQFF	TGCAGTGCTAGAACGGGTTTAATCTACAATGAGCAGTTCTTC
-	TRBV14	few	TRBJ2-7	CASSQENEQYF	TGTGCCAGCAGCCAAGAAAACGAGCAGTACTTC
TRBD1	TRBV30	-	TRBJ1-2	CAWSPDSQGGYGYTF	TGTGCCTGGAGTCCCGACTCTCAGGGGGGATATGGCTACACCTTC
-	TRBV11-2	many	TRBJ2-1	CASSLDRDNEQFF	TGTGCCAGCAGCTTAGACAGAGACAATGAGCAGTTCTTC
-	TRBV10-3	many	TRBJ1-2	CAISVRDGTKGGYGYTF	TGTGCCATCAGTGTAAGGGACGGAACAAAAGGGGGCTATGGCTACACCTTC
-	TRBV21-1	few	TRBJ2-2	CASSKYQGQGADTGELFF	TGTGCCAGCAGCAAATATCAGGGACAGGGGGCTGACACCGGGGAGCTGTTTTTT
-	TRBV19	many	TRBJ1-5	CASSIIGTTNNQPQHF	TGTGCCAGTAGTATTATCGGGACAACTAACAATCAGCCCCAGCATTTT
-	TRBV3-1	many	TRBJ2-1	CASSRIFDRSLQFF	TGTGCCAGCAGCCGCATATTCGACAGGTCACTGCAGTTCTTC
-	TRBV12-3/TRBV12-4	-	TRBJ2-7	CASEASTGLGEQYF	TGTGCCAGCGAGGCGAGTACAGGGCTTGGGGAGCAGTACTTC
TRBD1	TRBV30	many	TRBJ2-7	CAWGGQGVNYEQYF	TGTGCCTGGGGAGGACAGGGAGTGAACTACGAGCAGTACTTC
-	TRBV25-1	-	TRBJ1-1	CASSEDRQNTEAFF	TGTGCCAGCAGTGAAGACAGACAGAACACTGAAGCTTTCTTT
-	TRBV10-2	many	TRBJ1-2	CAIGGNRVGDSYGYTF	TGCGCCATCGGAGGAAACCGGGTGGGGGATTCCTATGGCTACACCTTC
-	TRBV20-1	few	TRBJ2-2	CSAFARGATGELFF	TGCAGTGCCTTCGCCAGGGGAGCCACCGGGGAGCTGTTTTTT
-	TRBV6-2/TRBV6-3	many	TRBJ2-3	CASSPGTASTDTQYF	TGTGCCAGCAGCCCCGGGACGGCCAGCACAGATACGCAGTATTTT
TRBD1	TRBV7-9	-	TRBJ1-1	CASSTIRDSGKEAFF	TGTGCCAGCAGCACCATCCGGGACAGTGGCAAGGAAGCTTTCTTT